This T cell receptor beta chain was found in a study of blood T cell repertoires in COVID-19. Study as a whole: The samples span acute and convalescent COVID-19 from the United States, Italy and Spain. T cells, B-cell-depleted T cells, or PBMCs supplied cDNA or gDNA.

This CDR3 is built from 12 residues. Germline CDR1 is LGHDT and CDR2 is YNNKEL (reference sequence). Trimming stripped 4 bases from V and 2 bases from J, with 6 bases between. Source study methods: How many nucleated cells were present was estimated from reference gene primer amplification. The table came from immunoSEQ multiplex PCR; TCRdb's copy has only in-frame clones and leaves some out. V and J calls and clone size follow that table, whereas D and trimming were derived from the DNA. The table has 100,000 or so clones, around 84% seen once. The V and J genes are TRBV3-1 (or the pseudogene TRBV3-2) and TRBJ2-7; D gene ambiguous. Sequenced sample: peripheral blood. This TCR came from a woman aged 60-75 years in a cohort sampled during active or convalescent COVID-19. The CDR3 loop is CASSLVPYEQYF. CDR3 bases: TGTGCCAGCAGCCTAGTGCCCTACGAGCAGTACTTC.